Each of the 28 T cell receptor beta chains below was sequenced from the same sample in a study of blood T cell repertoires in COVID-19. Assay used: immunoSEQ multiplex PCR; TCRdb lists only in-frame clones, some missing. The sample has 150,000 to 200,000 clones; approximately 79% are singletons. The sequenced material came from peripheral blood. These receptors came from a middle-aged woman with COVID-19, enrolled during active disease.

The chain recombines TRBV6-4 with TRBJ2-3, with TRBD2 matching 9 bases. V was clipped by 6 bases and J by 3 bases; unmatched bases: 16. The CDR3 runs to 18 residues. Germline V gives CDR1 MRHNA, CDR2 SNTAGT. The CDR3 loop is CASSPRVGLSGGTDTQYF. CDR3 coding DNA: TGTGCCAGCAGCCCCCGGGTGGGGTTAAGCGGGGGGACAGATACGCAGTATTTT.

The chain is built from TRBV5-1 and TRBJ2-2; TRBD2 is a possible D gene (6 bases). There are 14 residues in the CDR3. CDR1 is SGHRS and CDR2 is YFSETQ in the germline V gene. Trimming left V 10 bases short and J 0 bases short, with 13 bases between. The CDR3 DNA reads as TGCGCCTCCACCGGGACTGCGAACACCGGGGAGCTGTTTTTT. Protein: CASTGTANTGELFF.

V usage is TRBV18 and J usage is TRBJ2-3; perhaps TRBD1 as D (6 bases). The CDR3 runs 14 residues. Germline-derived CDR1 and CDR2 are KGHSH and LQKENI. The V end lost 5 bases, the J end lost 2 bases, and 11 bases lay between the germline ends. CDR3 protein: CASSTGQNTDTQYF. CDR3 nucleotide sequence: TGTGCCAGCTCAACTGGACAGAACACAGATACGCAGTATTTT.

The chain has TRBV12-5 and TRBJ1-1, with a tentative D call TRBD1 (6 bases). Germline CDR1 is LGHNT and CDR2 is FRNRAP. The CDR3 sequence is 18 residues long. Trimming shortened V by 5 bases and J by 3 bases, and 25 bases separated the two germline ends. CDR3 loop: CASGVEVGLRGKDTEAFF. The CDR3 DNA reads as TGTGCTAGTGGTGTTGAAGTGGGCCTCAGGGGAAAGGACACTGAAGCTTTCTTT. The full variable domain, in which reference TRBV12-5 and TRBJ1-1 provide the parts outside the CDR3, is DARVTQTPRHKVTEMGQEVTMRCQPILGHNTVFWYRQTMMQGLELLAYFRNRAPLDDSGMPKDRFSAEMPDATLATLKIQPSEPRDSAVYFCASGVEVGLRGKDTEAFFGQGTRLTVV.

This clone was counted between two and nine times. This rearrangement joins TRBV5-5 to TRBJ1-4, with D maybe TRBD1 (6 bases). The CDR3 totals 14 residues. The V and J ends lost 4 bases and 7 bases respectively, with 14 bases between them. Germline V gene sequence: CDR1 SGHKS, CDR2 YYEKEE (reference sequence). The CDR3 nucleotides are TGTGCCAGCAGCCTGACAGGTTTATCTGAAAAACTGTTTTTT. Amino acid sequence: CASSLTGLSEKLFF.

This clone was observed a single time. V gene TRBV30 combines with J gene TRBJ1-2; the D is unclear. The CDR3 extends over 13 amino acids. Germline V gene lookup returns CDR1 GTSNPN and CDR2 SVGIG (reference sequence). V lost 0 bases and J 4 bases, leaving 9 bases between the germline ends. The CDR3, as DNA: TGTGCCTGGAGTGTACAACAGAGCTATGGCTACACCTTC. Amino acid sequence: CAWSVQQSYGYTF. The full variable domain, completed using reference TRBV30 and TRBJ1-2, is SQTIHQWPATLVQPVGSPLSLECTVEGTSNPNLYWYRQAAGRGLQLLFYSVGIGQISSEVPQNLSASRPQDRQFILSSKKLLLSDSGFYLCAWSVQQSYGYTFGSGTRLTVV.

The chain recombines TRBV6-5 with TRBJ2-5; tentatively, D is TRBD1 (6 bases). V lost 7 bases and J 4 bases, leaving 19 bases between the germline ends. Germline CDR1 is MNHEY and CDR2 is SVGAGI. This CDR3 is built from 15 residues. The CDR3 sequence: CASNRDTYLTETQYF. In DNA, the CDR3 is TGTGCCAGCAATCGGGACACATACCTCACAGAGACCCAGTACTTC.

The chain has TRBV30 and TRBJ2-3, with 12 bases identical to TRBD2. The CDR3 is made up of 17 amino acids. Germline trimming cut 0 bases from V and 5 bases from J; bases unmatched to any gene: 9. Germline V lookup: CDR1 GTSNPN, CDR2 SVGIG (reference sequence). CDR3 amino acids: CAWSVGLAGLPGDTQYF. The CDR3 bases are TGTGCCTGGAGTGTGGGACTAGCGGGTCTGCCGGGAGATACGCAGTATTTT.

This chain links TRBV11-3 with TRBJ2-1, with a tentative D call TRBD2 (6 bases). Germline V gene data show CDR1 as SGHNT and CDR2 as YENEEA. The CDR3 consists of 14 residues. Trimming removed 5 bases at V and 7 bases at J, with 15 bases between. The DNA of the CDR3 is TGTGCCAGCAGCAGATCCGGGACTCCTAATGAGCAGTTCTTC. Its protein product is CASSRSGTPNEQFF. Drawing the rest from reference TRBV11-3 and TRBJ2-1, the complete variable domain is EAGVVQSPRYKIIEKKQPVAFWCNPISGHNTLYWYLQNLGQGPELLIRYENEEAVDDSQLPKDRFSAERLKGVDSTLKIQPAELGDSAVYLCASSRSGTPNEQFFGPGTRLTVL.

CDR3 nucleotide sequence: TGTGCCAGCAGTTACGGGGGGACAGGAGGAGTCGGCTACACCTTC. The encoded protein is CASSYGGTGGVGYTF. This chain links TRBV28 with TRBJ1-2; 8 bases align to TRBD1. The CDR3 is 15 residues long. Per germline, CDR1 MDHEN and CDR2 SYDVKM. Losses at the gene ends were 4 bases for V and 8 bases for J; bases not matched to a gene: 12.

The rearrangement joins TRBV6-5 to TRBJ2-2; D is ambiguous. V was pared by 2 bases and J by 2 bases, with 9 bases between. Per the germline V gene, CDR1 is MNHEY and CDR2 is SVGAGI. CDR3 size: 15 residues. CDR3 residues: CASSYQQINTGELFF. CDR3 sequence (DNA): TGTGCCAGCAGTTACCAACAGATAAACACCGGGGAGCTGTTTTTT.

This clone was seen just once. V and J are TRBV25-1 and TRBJ2-2, with 7 bases lining up with TRBD1. Germline values: CDR1 MGHDK, CDR2 SYGVNS. Trimming took 4 bases from V and 1 from J; bases not matched to a gene: 6. The CDR3 extends over 16 amino acids. CDR3 in amino acids: CASSGFGQVNTGELFF. The CDR3 DNA reads TGTGCCAGCAGTGGGTTCGGACAGGTGAACACCGGGGAGCTGTTTTTT.

The chain links TRBV11-2 to TRBJ2-2; the match to TRBD2 covers 11 bases. Germline CDR1 SGHAT, CDR2 FQNNGV. V lost 0 bases, J lost 3 bases, and 6 bases stayed unmatched. The CDR3 has 18 amino acids. In DNA form, the CDR3 reads TGTGCCAGCAGCTTAGATGGACTAGCGGGCCTAGACACCGGGGAGCTGTTTTTT. This gives the protein CASSLDGLAGLDTGELFF. Drawing the rest from reference TRBV11-2 and TRBJ2-2, the complete variable domain is EAGVAQSPRYKIIEKRQSVAFWCNPISGHATLYWYQQILGQGPKLLIQFQNNGVVDDSQLPKDRFSAERLKGVDSTLKIQPAKLEDSAVYLCASSLDGLAGLDTGELFFGEGSRLTVL.

The chain links TRBV30 to TRBJ1-2; TRBD1 agrees at 7 bases. The V segment lost 2 bases and the J segment 4 bases; nucleotides outside the gene matches: 7. Looked up from germline, CDR1 is GTSNPN and CDR2 is SVGIG (reference sequence). This CDR3 has 14 amino acids. The CDR3 loop reads CAWSFFRGSYGYTF. The DNA of the CDR3 is TGTGCCTGGAGTTTCTTCAGGGGGTCCTATGGCTACACCTTC.

With respect to this clone: The sample carries other DNA sequences with the same CDR3. This chain links TRBV7-9 with TRBJ1-5, with 8 bases lining up with TRBD1. This CDR3 has 15 amino acids. Germline V lookup: CDR1 SEHNR, CDR2 FQNEAQ (reference sequence). V lost 5 bases to trimming and J lost 2 bases; unmatched junction nucleotides: 5. CDR3 protein: CASSRQGAGNQPQHF. In DNA form, the CDR3 reads TGTGCCAGCAGCCGTCAGGGGGCCGGCAATCAGCCCCAGCATTTT.

This rearrangement joins TRBV21-1 to TRBJ1-5; the table's D call, TRBD1, has no DNA check behind it. TRBV21-1 is shown as a pseudogene. CDR3 length: 16 residues. For the CDR3, the DNA is TGTGCCAGCAACGACCTTGGACAGGGAGACAATCAGCCCCAGCATTTT. Translating it yields CASNDLGQGDNQPQHF.

This clone appeared a single time. V and J are TRBV5-1 and TRBJ2-7; perhaps TRBD2 as D (6 bases). Trimming shortened V by 4 bases and J by 0 bases, and 11 bases separated the two germline ends. The CDR3 runs to 14 residues. The germline V gene encodes CDR1 SGHRS and CDR2 YFSETQ. The CDR3 protein is CASSPDGSSYEQYF. The CDR3 nucleotides are TGCGCCAGCAGCCCGGACGGGAGCTCCTACGAGCAGTACTTC.

The chain links TRBV29-1 to TRBJ2-1; 8 nucleotides agree with TRBD1. The V gene end was trimmed by 7 bases and the J gene end by 7 bases; junction bases not matched to a gene: 6. The germline V gene encodes CDR1 SQVTM and CDR2 ANQGSEA. The CDR3 has 12 residues. The CDR3 region has the DNA TGCAGCGCGGGACAGGTTAAGAATGAGCAGTTCTTC. This gives the protein CSAGQVKNEQFF.

Of note for this clone: Sequence at one end of the junction differs from germline and may be a read error. This chain links TRBV5-4 with TRBJ2-3, with a weak D call TRBD2 (7 bases). The CDR3 loop spans 16 amino acids. Germline V CDR1 and CDR2: SGHNT, YYREEE (reference sequence). The CDR3 reads CTSSPHGGGGSDTQYF. In DNA form, the CDR3 reads TGTACCAGCAGCCCCCATGGCGGGGGCGGGTCAGATACGCAGTATTTT.

The rearrangement uses TRBV29-1 and TRBJ2-7, with 8 bases matching TRBD2. This CDR3 is 11 amino acids long. Trimming took 3 bases from V and 6 from J; bases not matched to a gene: 1. Germline V gene lookup returns CDR1 SQVTM and CDR2 ANQGSEA. In DNA, the CDR3 is TGCAGCGTTGAGGCGGGAGGCGAGCAGTACTTC. Protein sequence: CSVEAGGEQYF.

The genes are TRBV9 and TRBJ1-2; no clear D gene. V was cut by 0 bases and J by 8 bases, with 20 bases left in between. Germline CDR1 reads SGDLS; CDR2 reads YYNGEE. The CDR3 extends over 16 amino acids. The CDR3 bases are TGTGCCAGCAGCGTAGGGTCGATAGATACCTATTCGGGCTACACCTTC. Translating gives CASSVGSIDTYSGYTF.

The V and J genes are TRBV2 and TRBJ1-2, with D possibly being TRBD1 (6 bases). This CDR3 comprises 12 residues. Germline V gene lookup returns CDR1 SNHLY and CDR2 FYNNEI. Trimming cost V 8 bases and J 5 bases, with 12 bases left between them. The CDR3 here is CASSRDKYGYTF. The CDR3 coding sequence is TGTGCCAGCTCTCGGGACAAGTATGGCTACACCTTC.

This chain links TRBV4-1 with TRBJ2-1; TRBD2 matches 15 bases. This CDR3 region has 15 residues. Trimming at V came to 10 bases and at J to 10 bases, leaving 11 bases not matched to a gene. Germline V gene sequence: CDR1 MGHRA, CDR2 YSYEKL. CDR3: CATRGGTSGRSEQFF. CDR3 nucleotide sequence: TGCGCCACCCGGGGCGGGACTAGCGGGAGGAGCGAGCAGTTCTTC.

The V gene is TRBV11-2, the J gene TRBJ1-4; D is undetermined. The germline CDR1 and CDR2 sequences are SGHAT and FQNNGV. This CDR3 is 14 amino acids long. The V end lost 3 bases, the J end lost 2 bases, and 7 bases lay between the germline ends. The CDR3 loop is CASSLTETNEKLFF. The CDR3 region has the DNA TGTGCCAGCAGCTTGACGGAGACTAATGAAAAACTGTTTTTT.

The chain carries TRBV4-1 and TRBJ1-1, with a tentative D call TRBD1 (6 bases). V lost 1 base, J lost 3 bases, and 15 bases lay in between. The CDR3 extends over 16 amino acids. Germline CDR1 MGHRA, CDR2 YSYEKL. CDR3 region: CASSQGQGPPYTEAFF. Here the CDR3 DNA reads TGCGCCAGCAGCCAAGGGCAGGGGCCTCCTTACACTGAAGCTTTCTTT.

This chain links TRBV27 with TRBJ2-3; D might be TRBD2 (5 bases). Germline V gene sequence: CDR1 MNHEY, CDR2 SMNVEV (reference sequence). The CDR3 has 15 residues. V was clipped by 5 bases and J by 0 bases, with 12 bases between them. The CDR3 DNA reads as TGTGCCAGCAGTCCGTTGACTATCAGCACAGATACGCAGTATTTT. Translated: CASSPLTISTDTQYF.

The rearrangement links TRBV18 to TRBJ2-3; 13 bases line up with TRBD2. With 2 bases clipped from V and 3 bases from J, the junction kept 5 bases outside the gene matches. The CDR3 consists of 17 residues. CDR1 and CDR2 (germline): KGHSH, LQKENI. CDR3 sequence (DNA): TGTGCCAGCTCACCAAGACTAGCGGGAGGTAGGACAGATACGCAGTATTTT. It codes for CASSPRLAGGRTDTQYF.

To note about this clone: Within the sample, other DNA sequences also encode this same CDR3. The CDR3 region is CASSLQAQETQYF. CDR3 in DNA: TGTGCCAGCAGCTTACAGGCACAAGAGACCCAGTACTTC. The V and J genes are TRBV7-2 and TRBJ2-5; the D is unclear. V was trimmed by 2 bases and J by 2 bases, leaving 6 bases between them. The CDR3 has 13 residues. The germline gives CDR1 SGHTA, CDR2 FQGNSA.